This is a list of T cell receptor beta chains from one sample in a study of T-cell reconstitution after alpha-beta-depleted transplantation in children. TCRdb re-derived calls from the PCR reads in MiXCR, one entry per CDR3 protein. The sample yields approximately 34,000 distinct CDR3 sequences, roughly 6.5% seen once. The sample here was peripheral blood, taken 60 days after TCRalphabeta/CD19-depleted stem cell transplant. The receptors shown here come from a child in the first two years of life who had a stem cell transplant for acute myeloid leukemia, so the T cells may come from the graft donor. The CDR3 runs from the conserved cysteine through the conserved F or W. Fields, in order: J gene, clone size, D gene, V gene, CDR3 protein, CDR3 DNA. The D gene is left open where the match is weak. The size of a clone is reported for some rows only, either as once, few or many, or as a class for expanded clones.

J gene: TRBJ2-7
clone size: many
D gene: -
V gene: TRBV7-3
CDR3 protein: CASSFRRSFLGPPYEQYF
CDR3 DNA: TGTGCCAGCAGCTTTCGTCGGTCTTTCTTGGGTCCCCCCTACGAGCAGTACTTC

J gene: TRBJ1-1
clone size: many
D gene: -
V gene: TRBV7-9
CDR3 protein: CASSPQGAEAFF
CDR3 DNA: TGTGCCAGCAGCCCTCAGGGCGCTGAAGCTTTCTTT

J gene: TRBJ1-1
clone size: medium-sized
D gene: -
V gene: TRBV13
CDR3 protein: CASSVIGGFAFF
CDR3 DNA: TGTGCCAGCAGTGTTATTGGGGGGTTTGCTTTCTTT

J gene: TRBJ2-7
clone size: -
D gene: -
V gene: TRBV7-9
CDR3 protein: CASSPDLRSPHEQYF
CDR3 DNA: TGTGCCAGCAGCCCAGACTTGCGGTCCCCCCACGAGCAGTACTTC

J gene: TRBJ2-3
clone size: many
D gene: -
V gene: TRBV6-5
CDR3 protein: CASSSVTSSTDTQYF
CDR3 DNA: TGTGCCAGCAGTTCTGTGACATCTAGCACAGATACGCAGTATTTT

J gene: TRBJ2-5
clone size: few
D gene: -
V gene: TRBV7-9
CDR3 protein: CASSYRDTIQETQYF
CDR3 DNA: TGTGCCAGCAGCTACCGGGACACAATTCAAGAGACCCAGTACTTC

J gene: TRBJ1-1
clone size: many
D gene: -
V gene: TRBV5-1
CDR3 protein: CASHQDRNTEAFF
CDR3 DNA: TGCGCCAGCCATCAAGACAGGAACACTGAAGCTTTCTTT

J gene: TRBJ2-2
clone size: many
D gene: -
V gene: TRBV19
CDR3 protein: CASSIVPGELFF
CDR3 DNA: TGTGCCAGTAGTATAGTCCCCGGGGAGCTGTTTTTT

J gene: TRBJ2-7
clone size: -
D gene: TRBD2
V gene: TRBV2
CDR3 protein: CASTRLAGVLSPYEQYF
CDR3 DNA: TGTGCCAGCACCCGACTAGCGGGGGTCCTCTCCCCTTACGAGCAGTACTTC

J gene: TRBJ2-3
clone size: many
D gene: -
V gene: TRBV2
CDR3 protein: CASSWRRTDTQYF
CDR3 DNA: TGTGCCAGCAGTTGGCGCCGCACAGATACGCAGTATTTT

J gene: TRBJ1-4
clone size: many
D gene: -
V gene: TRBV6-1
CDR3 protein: CASSESGTRNEKLFF
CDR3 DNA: TGTGCCAGCAGTGAATCCGGGACGCGGAATGAAAAACTGTTTTTT